Below are 3 T cell receptor beta chains sequenced from a single sample in a study of beta chain features in type 1 diabetes. Expressed TCRB transcripts were sequenced, since all the RNA that had been isolated was reverse transcribed. Clones were sequenced by immunoSEQ multiplex PCR, and TCRdb holds only the in-frame ones, with some missing. This sample carries around 190,000 clones, approximately 13% of them seen once, and the ten largest clones take approximately 0.64%. The specimen sequenced was central memory CD4+ T cells from blood. The receptors shown here come from a woman under 30 in good health.

The V gene is TRBV9, the J gene TRBJ1-3; D is uncertain. Per germline, CDR1 SGDLS and CDR2 YYNGEE. Between the trimmed V and J ends, which lost 0 bases and 0 bases, there was a span of 4 bases. The CDR3 has 14 residues. Written as DNA, the CDR3 is TGTGCCAGCAGCGTAGCAGGCTCTGGAAACACCATATATTTT. Translation: CASSVAGSGNTIYF.

V is TRBV27 and J is TRBJ1-5; TRBD1 aligns across 8 bases. Germline V gene sequence: CDR1 MNHEY, CDR2 SMNVEV (reference sequence). V trimming: 5 bases; J trimming: 4 bases; junction bases outside the gene matches: 13. CDR3 length equals 17 residues. In DNA form, the CDR3 reads TGTGCCAGCAGTCCGACGACAGGGGCCTCTCGAAATCAGCCCCAGCATTTT. It codes for CASSPTTGASRNQPQHF.

This clone was detected a few times. The chain carries TRBV10-3 and TRBJ1-1, with 8 bases fitting TRBD1. The CDR3 spans 13 residues. Looked up from germline, CDR1 is ENHRY and CDR2 is SYGVKD. J lost 1 base, V lost 6 bases, and 1 base had no gene match. The CDR3 nucleotides are TGTGCCATCAGCGGGACAGGGAACACTGAAGCTTTCTTT. It specifies CAISGTGNTEAFF.